Sequencing of this T cell receptor beta chain was carried out in a study of patients with pleural tuberculosis. This clonotype was recorded at least ten times. TCRdb itself ran the reads through MiXCR, one entry per CDR3 protein. The repertoire includes around 30,000 distinct CDR3 sequences, 18% of them detected once, and roughly 3.4% sits in the top ten. With 6 bases removed from V and 0 bases from J, the gap between germline ends came to 14 bases. In germline, CDR1 is SQVTM, CDR2 ANQGSEA. The CDR3 is 14 residues long. This sequence was found in a human donor with pleural tuberculosis. The chain has TRBV29-1 and TRBJ1-1, with TRBD1 as a possible D gene (5 bases). Sequencing was done on a sample of peripheral blood. The CDR3 reads CSVAPGGLNTEAFF. CDR3 coding DNA: TGCAGCGTGGCTCCGGGGGGATTGAACACTGAAGCTTTCTTT.